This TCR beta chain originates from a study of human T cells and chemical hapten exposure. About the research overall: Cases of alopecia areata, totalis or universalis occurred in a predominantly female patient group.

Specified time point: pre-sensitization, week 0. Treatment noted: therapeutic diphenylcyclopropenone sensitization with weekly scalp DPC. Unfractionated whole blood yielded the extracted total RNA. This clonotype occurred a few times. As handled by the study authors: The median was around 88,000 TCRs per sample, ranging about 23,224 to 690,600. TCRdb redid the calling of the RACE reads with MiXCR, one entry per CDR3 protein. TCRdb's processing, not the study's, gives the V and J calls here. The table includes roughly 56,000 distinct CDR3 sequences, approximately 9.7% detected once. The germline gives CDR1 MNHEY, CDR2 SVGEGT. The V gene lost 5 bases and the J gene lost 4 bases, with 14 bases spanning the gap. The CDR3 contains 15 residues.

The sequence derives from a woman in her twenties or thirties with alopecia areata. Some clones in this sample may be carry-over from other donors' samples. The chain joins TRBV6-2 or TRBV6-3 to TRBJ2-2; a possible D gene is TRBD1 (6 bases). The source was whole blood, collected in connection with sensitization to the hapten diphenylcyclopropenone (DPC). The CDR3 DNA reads TGTGCCAGCAGTATGGACAGTGTGGGCACCGGGGAGCTGTTTTTT. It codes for CASSMDSVGTGELFF.